This TCR beta chain emerged from a study of cytomegalovirus exposure and HLA in healthy donors. Looking at the study overall: Of about 390 genotyped donors, 80% to 85% grouped in the Caucasian-associated ancestry cluster.

Study-wide findings and caveats: Many donors shared some public TCRs, even though most TCR sequences were rare. Listed as cytomegalovirus-associated were 150 to 200 TCR beta chains.

As to this clone: The antigen is not known.

PCR involved 60 Vbeta and 13 Jbeta primers. Data came from immunoSEQ multiplex PCR; TCRdb stores just in-frame clones and leaves some out. This sample carries about 160,000 clones, around 84% of them seen once, and the ten largest clones take 1%. The sample was PBMCs. The TCR originated in a boy aged 2 to 9 in good health and CMV-seronegative.

In DNA form, the CDR3 reads TGTGCCAGCACCTCCGCCCCGCGGGAGAGGTACAATGAGCAGTTCTTC. It translates to CASTSAPRERYNEQFF. The rearrangement uses TRBV2 and TRBJ2-1; TRBD2 matches at 7 bases. The germline V gene has CDR1 SNHLY and CDR2 FYNNEI. V shed 7 bases, J shed 4 bases, and the junction held 13 bases outside the gene matches. The CDR3 has 16 residues.